The rows below give T cell receptor beta chains drawn from one sample of a study of cytomegalovirus exposure and HLA in healthy donors. Some clones are missing from TCRdb's copy, which holds only in-frame ones; the method was immunoSEQ multiplex PCR. Here the sample spans roughly 140,000 clones, about 86% being singletons. Sequencing used PBMCs. These TCRs come from a man in his forties in good health and CMV-seropositive. Each CDR3 is given with its conserved first and last residue. D genes are given only for firm matches. A row's size may be missing; if present it is once, few, many or a size class.

J gene | clone size | V gene | D gene | CDR3 DNA | CDR3 protein
TRBJ2-2 | NA | TRBV7-3 | TRBD2 | TGTGCCAGCAGTCCGGACTTGCGGGAGGGTCTCACCGGGGAGCTGTTTTTT | CASSPDLREGLTGELFF
TRBJ1-1 | NA | TRBV2 | TRBD1 | TGTGCCAGCAACCCAAGAGGGACAGGGGGCGGTGAAGCTTTCTTT | CASNPRGTGGGEAFF
TRBJ2-1 | NA | TRBV5-3 | TRBD1 | TGTGCCAGAAGCTTCGGGACAGGGCATGAGCAGTTCTTC | CARSFGTGHEQFF
TRBJ2-5 | few | TRBV6-1 | NA | TGTGCCACCTACGCTTCTTTTAACCAAGAGACCCAGTACTTC | CATYASFNQETQYF
TRBJ2-7 | NA | TRBV6-5 | NA | TGTGCCAGCAGTTACTCGCCCTCGGACAGTTCCTACGAGCAGTACTTC | CASSYSPSDSSYEQYF
TRBJ1-1 | NA | TRBV7-6 | NA | TGTGCCAGCAGCGGCAAGGACAGGAACACTGAAGCTTTCTTT | CASSGKDRNTEAFF
TRBJ1-3 | NA | TRBV30 | TRBD1 | TGTGCCTGGAGTCCGAACAGGGGGTCAGTCTCTGGAAACACCATATATTTT | CAWSPNRGSVSGNTIYF
TRBJ1-6 | few | TRBV5-6 | NA | TGTGCCAGCAGCTTGCCCGGGACCGGGAGGGCCCTCCACTTT | CASSLPGTGRALHF
TRBJ2-7 | NA | TRBV4-1 | TRBD2 | TGCGCCAGCAGCCCCCCAGGGAGGGTCTACGAGCAGTACTTC | CASSPPGRVYEQYF
TRBJ2-7 | NA | TRBV5-1 | TRBD1 | TGCGCCAGCAGCTTCGAAGGGGGCCGCGAGCAGTACTTC | CASSFEGGREQYF